This T cell receptor (beta chain) came from a study of cytomegalovirus exposure and HLA in healthy donors (dated by TCRdb to between 2016 and 2019). Regarding the complete study: A later analysis indicated that the 100 to 150 validation repertoires were generated on the platform also employed for the 670 or so repertoires of the first cohort. High-throughput TCR immunosequencing, statistical association of individual TCRs with disease status, and machine learning were combined to predict cytomegalovirus infection status. The study was designed to test whether signatures of past pathogen exposure could be identified by cataloging public T cell receptors. A separate validation cohort of roughly 120 different subjects was used in addition to the roughly 670-subject first cohort. General conclusions and limits of the study: The study listed 164 TCR beta chains as associated with cytomegalovirus. Across donors, most TCR sequences were observed very rarely, whereas some public TCRs were present in many individuals. Of the cluster scores, approximately 95% were above 0 in a later analysis, which found that TCRs clustered in the first cohort also tended to co-occur in the approximately 110 validation repertoires. Three of the identified cytomegalovirus-associated TCR beta chains were confirmed in vitro to be specific for cytomegalovirus antigens. The validation cohort had no HLA typing available for a later analysis, so co-occurrence within that cohort was assessed over all 120 or so repertoires. In both the original and validation cohorts, the classifier was reported to diagnose cytomegalovirus status with high specificity and sensitivity. According to the authors, the approach could potentially be generalized to other disease states and immunological phenotypes.

In the case of this clone: The antigen it binds to is not known. Per-nucleotide qualities are absent, and no much larger clonotype sits a single base away.

The donors belonged to the validation cohort of 90 to 150 subjects, which was separate from the approximately 660-subject first cohort. From the cysteine up to the phenylalanine, the CDR3 has a length of 14 residues. The only DNA kept is the CDR3, 42 bases in frame from the first base. V has 7 bases trimmed and J has 0 bases trimmed; junction bases matching no gene number 3. CDR1 MNHEY and CDR2 SMNVEV were looked up in the germline V gene (reference sequence). Libraries were constructed by the immunoSEQ multiplex PCR assay. Per the source publication's procedure: A statistical classification framework was built to diagnose cytomegalovirus status from the catalog of TCR beta chain sequences. The table was pulled from immuneACCESS by TCRdb, which kept in-frame rearrangements only. Such tables lose some clones; where checked, under half of the loss comes from unresolved V genes, and the rest has no known cause. V, J and clone size derive from that table, while D and trimming were established from the DNA sequence. The sample contains about 49,000 clones, 94% of them found a single time. Around 8% of the sample is taken by the ten largest.

This TCR came from a woman aged 18-29 years in good health and CMV-seropositive. The material sequenced was PBMCs. The chain links TRBV27 with TRBJ1-1; 9 nucleotides in the junction match TRBD1. The nucleotide sequence is TGTGCCAGCACAGGACAGGGGATGAACACTGAAGCTTTCTTT. This yields the protein CASTGQGMNTEAFF.